This TCR beta chain derives from a study of Graves' ophthalmopathy and Graves' hyperthyroidism. The wider study: The collection of peripheral blood took place at initial diagnosis, before any treatment.

Whole-study findings and limits: Most clonotypes expanded in thyroid above 0.001 frequency were present in blood too. Built on 13 signatures, a model told ophthalmopathy apart from stable hyperthyroidism with about 85% sensitivity and approximately 81% specificity.

This clonotype has ten or more counts. What it binds is not known. Clinical symptoms, serum thyroxine, TRAb, thyroid ultrasound and orbital computed tomography formed the basis of diagnosis. Researchers took RNA transcripts and amplified TCR beta CDR3 regions from them. RT-PCR with HTBI primers came first, then second-round multiplex PCR. TCRdb processed the multiplex PCR reads anew with MiXCR; each CDR3 protein has one entry. The repertoire holds roughly 420,000 distinct CDR3 sequences, with around 21% as singletons. Material for sequencing was peripheral blood. This receptor was taken from a woman between 18 and 30 years old with stable Graves' hyperthyroidism.

In nucleotides, the CDR3 is TGTGCCAGTAGTGATGGGACGGTCCGCGGCTACACCTTC. Translated, it gives CASSDGTVRGYTF. The chain links TRBV19 to TRBJ1-2, with D possibly TRBD1 on 5 matching bases. CDR3 length equals 13 residues. Germline V gene sequence: CDR1 LNHDA, CDR2 SQIVND (reference sequence). Trimming cost V 5 bases and J 8 bases, with 15 bases left between them. Full variable domain (missing parts from reference TRBV19 and TRBJ1-2): DGGITQSPKYLFRKEGQNVTLSCEQNLNHDAMYWYRQDPGQGLRLIYYSQIVNDFQKGDIAEGYSVSREKKESFPLTVTSAQKNPTAFYLCASSDGTVRGYTFGSGTRLTVV.